The rows below give T cell receptor beta chains drawn from one sample of a study of OX40 agonist ivuxolimab in advanced cancers. Libraries were prepared by immunoSEQ multiplex PCR; TCRdb keeps only in-frame clonotypes and omits some of them. The sample shows 15,000 to 20,000 clones, 70% to 90% of them seen only once. This material consisted of CD4+ or CD8+ T cells sorted from blood, taken in a trial of the OX40 agonist ivuxolimab. Every receptor here comes from an adult with an advanced solid tumor such as melanoma, head and neck, liver or kidney cancer. Each CDR3 is given with its conserved first and last residue. Fields, in order: clone size, D gene, V gene, CDR3 length, J gene, CDR3 DNA, CDR3 protein. D genes are given only for firm matches. Size values are once, few and many counts, or a class for expanded clones, and some rows have none.

few,TRBD2,TRBV6-1,14,TRBJ2-1,TGTGCCAGCGGGTCAGCGGGAGGGTGGAATGAGCAGTTCTTC,CASGSAGGWNEQFF
NA,NA,TRBV27,13,TRBJ1-5,TGTGCCAGCAGTTTAACGGCTAATCAGCCCCAGCATTTT,CASSLTANQPQHF
NA,NA,TRBV7-6,13,TRBJ1-1,TGTGCCAGCAGCGCTGACGCGAACACTGAAGCTTTCTTT,CASSADANTEAFF
NA,TRBD2,TRBV28,14,TRBJ2-7,TGTGCCAGCAGCTTAGCGGGAGGGGGTTACGAGCAGTACTTC,CASSLAGGGYEQYF
NA,NA,TRBV5-1,14,TRBJ2-7,TGCGCCAGCAGCTGGACCCTTTCCTCCTACGAGCAGTACTTC,CASSWTLSSYEQYF
NA,NA,TRBV13,13,TRBJ2-7,TGTGCCAGCAGTTTACGAGGGGTATACGAGCAGTACTTC,CASSLRGVYEQYF
NA,NA,TRBV11-1,19,TRBJ2-1,TGTGCCAGCAGCTTAGCTTCGGTCGGTGGTTGGGGGGAGTACAATGAGCAGTTCTTC,CASSLASVGGWGEYNEQFF
NA,TRBD1,TRBV7-6,15,TRBJ2-5,TGTGCCAGCAGCCGGACAGGAATTCTCCAAGAGACCCAGTACTTC,CASSRTGILQETQYF
NA,NA,TRBV27,15,TRBJ2-3,TGTGCCAGCAGTTTACCTGGCGGAGGCACAGATACGCAGTATTTT,CASSLPGGGTDTQYF
NA,TRBD1,TRBV7-8,16,TRBJ1-1,TGTGCCAGCAGCTTATGGGGACAGGGAATGAACACTGAAGCTTTCTTT,CASSLWGQGMNTEAFF
NA,NA,TRBV10-1,16,TRBJ2-5,TGCGCCAGCAGTGATGGCCCTGGACAGATACAAGAGACCCAGTACTTC,CASSDGPGQIQETQYF
NA,NA,TRBV6-5,15,TRBJ1-1,TGTGCCAGCAGTTACAGCTCAAGAATGAACACTGAAGCTTTCTTT,CASSYSSRMNTEAFF
NA,NA,TRBV5-1,13,TRBJ2-5,TGCGCCAGCAGCCTGAACATCGGGGAGACCCAGTACTTC,CASSLNIGETQYF
NA,NA,TRBV7-2,15,TRBJ2-1,TGTGCCAGCAGCTTAGATCTGGGGACCTACAATGAGCAGTTCTTC,CASSLDLGTYNEQFF
NA,TRBD2,TRBV5-4,16,TRBJ2-5,TGTGCCAGCAGCTTCGGGGAGCGGGAGTACGGGGAGACCCAGTACTTC,CASSFGEREYGETQYF
NA,NA,TRBV2,15,TRBJ1-1,TGTGCCAGCAGGGAACGCAGGGCGATGAACACTGAAGCTTTCTTT,CASRERRAMNTEAFF